Listed below are T cell receptor beta chains from one sample, sequenced in a study of identical twins. In TCRdb, the 5' RACE reads were re-called with MiXCR into one record per CDR3 protein. The sample has approximately 600,000 distinct CDR3 sequences, just under 10% seen once. This same sample was also taken into another study, of yellow fever vaccine responses in identical twins.

Sequencing was carried out using PBMCs. These receptor sequences come from a young woman in good health. Both conserved end residues are part of each CDR3. The order of the fields is J gene, D gene, clone size, V gene, CDR3 protein, CDR3 DNA. D genes are given only for firm matches. Expanded clones are given a class, and other clones once, few, many or no size at all.

J: TRBJ2-1
D: TRBD2
size: few
V: TRBV5-1
CDR3: CASSREGDEQFF
DNA: TGCGCCAGCAGCAGGGAGGGCGATGAGCAGTTCTTC

J: TRBJ2-5
D: TRBD2
size: few
V: TRBV5-6
CDR3: CASSLRVPGLAGLETQYF
DNA: TGTGCCAGCAGCCTACGCGTTCCCGGACTAGCGGGGCTAGAGACCCAGTACTTC

J: TRBJ2-1
D: TRBD1
size: .
V: TRBV11-2
CDR3: CASSSGQGAAYNEQFF
DNA: TGTGCCAGCAGCTCGGGACAGGGGGCGGCCTACAATGAGCAGTTCTTC

J: TRBJ2-5
D: .
size: .
V: TRBV3-1
CDR3: CASSQDFSPETQYF
DNA: TGTGCCAGCAGCCAAGATTTTAGTCCCGAGACCCAGTACTTC

J: TRBJ2-7
D: TRBD1
size: many
V: TRBV6-1
CDR3: CASSPNTGVDEQYF
DNA: TGTGCCAGCAGCCCAAACACAGGGGTCGACGAGCAGTACTTC

J: TRBJ2-3
D: TRBD1
size: many
V: TRBV3-1
CDR3: CASSHTGGRPDTQYF
DNA: TGTGCCAGCAGCCACACAGGGGGGAGACCAGATACGCAGTATTTT

J: TRBJ1-1
D: .
size: .
V: TRBV7-2
CDR3: CASSFPNLQGGTEAFF
DNA: TGTGCCAGCAGCTTTCCGAACCTACAGGGCGGCACTGAAGCTTTCTTT

J: TRBJ2-1
D: .
size: many
V: TRBV9
CDR3: CASSPPPYNEQFF
DNA: TGTGCCAGCAGCCCTCCCCCCTACAATGAGCAGTTCTTC

J: TRBJ2-5
D: .
size: .
V: TRBV21-1
CDR3: CASSKRFPEGTQYF
DNA: TGTGCCAGCAGCAAAAGATTCCCCGAGGGGACCCAGTACTTC

J: TRBJ2-7
D: TRBD2
size: few
V: TRBV7-9
CDR3: CASSLVSGRAVYEQYF
DNA: TGTGCCAGCAGCTTAGTAAGTGGGAGGGCCGTCTACGAGCAGTACTTC

J: TRBJ2-1
D: TRBD2
size: many
V: TRBV20-1
CDR3: CSARPDPFGRVYNEQFF
DNA: TGCAGTGCTAGACCTGACCCTTTCGGGAGGGTTTACAATGAGCAGTTCTTC

J: TRBJ2-2
D: .
size: .
V: TRBV29-1
CDR3: CSVTKQGGTGELFF
DNA: TGCAGCGTGACCAAACAGGGTGGCACCGGGGAGCTGTTTTTT

J: TRBJ1-2
D: .
size: few
V: TRBV21-1
CDR3: CASSEPPGQGVYGYTF
DNA: TGTGCCAGCAGCGAACCCCCGGGACAGGGTGTCTATGGCTACACCTTC

J: TRBJ1-1
D: .
size: .
V: TRBV12-5
CDR3: CASGFGQKNTEAFF
DNA: TGTGCTAGTGGTTTCGGACAGAAGAACACTGAAGCTTTCTTT

J: TRBJ2-2
D: TRBD2
size: few
V: TRBV20-1
CDR3: CSAPERLAGGPTPNTGELFF
DNA: TGCAGTGCTCCGGAGAGACTAGCGGGGGGCCCAACGCCGAACACCGGGGAGCTGTTTTTT

J: TRBJ2-7
D: .
size: few
V: TRBV29-1
CDR3: CSVPIGAVNTYEQYF
DNA: TGCAGCGTTCCGATTGGGGCAGTCAACACCTACGAGCAGTACTTC

J: TRBJ1-4
D: TRBD1
size: many
V: TRBV15
CDR3: CATSRDRGHGEKLFF
DNA: TGTGCCACCAGCAGGGACAGGGGCCACGGTGAAAAACTGTTTTTT

J: TRBJ2-2
D: TRBD2
size: many
V: TRBV4-3
CDR3: CASSPGLAGTGELFF
DNA: TGCGCCAGCAGCCCGGGACTAGCGGGAACCGGGGAGCTGTTTTTT

J: TRBJ2-7
D: .
size: .
V: TRBV20-1
CDR3: CSCRGGRSTEQYF
DNA: TGCAGTTGTAGAGGGGGGCGATCCACCGAGCAGTACTTC

J: TRBJ2-1
D: .
size: .
V: TRBV12-3/TRBV12-4
CDR3: CASSRVLGGLVVNEQFF
DNA: TGTGCCAGCAGTCGGGTTCTAGGGGGTTTAGTGGTTAATGAGCAGTTCTTC

J: TRBJ1-1
D: .
size: many
V: TRBV7-9
CDR3: CASSFLRDTEAFF
DNA: TGTGCCAGCAGCTTCCTCCGGGACACTGAAGCTTTCTTT

J: TRBJ2-2
D: TRBD2
size: many
V: TRBV3-1
CDR3: CASSLGLAGLNTGELFF
DNA: TGTGCCAGCAGCCTTGGACTAGCGGGACTGAACACCGGGGAGCTGTTTTTT

J: TRBJ2-7
D: .
size: .
V: TRBV29-1
CDR3: CSVIKDYEQYF
DNA: TGCAGCGTTATTAAGGACTACGAGCAGTACTTC

J: TRBJ2-1
D: TRBD2
size: .
V: TRBV11-2
CDR3: CASSLPVSGANEQFF
DNA: TGTGCCAGCAGCTTACCGGTTAGCGGGGCCAATGAGCAGTTCTTC

J: TRBJ1-5
D: .
size: many
V: TRBV18
CDR3: CASSLSALMEPQHF
DNA: TGTGCCAGCTCACTATCGGCCCTAATGGAGCCCCAGCATTTT

J: TRBJ2-7
D: TRBD2
size: few
V: TRBV20-1
CDR3: CSAIAGGPGNEQYF
DNA: TGCAGTGCAATAGCGGGAGGGCCCGGTAACGAGCAGTACTTC

J: TRBJ2-7
D: TRBD2
size: few
V: TRBV20-1
CDR3: CSARGLADPSYEQYF
DNA: TGCAGTGCTAGGGGACTAGCGGATCCGTCCTACGAGCAGTACTTC

J: TRBJ2-1
D: TRBD2
size: .
V: TRBV7-2
CDR3: CASSLAQTSGKQFF
DNA: TGTGCCAGCAGCTTAGCTCAGACTAGCGGTAAACAGTTCTTC

J: TRBJ2-3
D: .
size: few
V: TRBV7-3
CDR3: CASSAGQITDTQYF
DNA: TGTGCCAGCAGCGCGGGACAGATCACAGATACGCAGTATTTT

J: TRBJ1-4
D: .
size: .
V: TRBV5-6
CDR3: CASSVIGTTNEKLFF
DNA: TGTGCCAGCAGCGTTATCGGGACAACTAATGAAAAACTGTTTTTT

J: TRBJ2-2
D: .
size: many
V: TRBV6-1
CDR3: CASRIQTNTGELFF
DNA: TGTGCCAGCAGGATACAGACGAACACCGGGGAGCTGTTTTTT

J: TRBJ1-1
D: .
size: .
V: TRBV28
CDR3: CASVFAGGLEAFF
DNA: TGTGCCAGCGTATTTGCGGGGGGATTGGAAGCTTTCTTT

J: TRBJ2-1
D: TRBD2
size: .
V: TRBV27
CDR3: CASSPTSGREFF
DNA: TGTGCCAGCAGCCCGACTAGCGGGAGGGAGTTCTTC

J: TRBJ2-1
D: TRBD2
size: few
V: TRBV6-2/TRBV6-3
CDR3: CASSFTSGRAYNEQFF
DNA: TGTGCCAGCAGTTTCACTAGCGGGAGAGCCTACAATGAGCAGTTCTTC

J: TRBJ2-7
D: TRBD2
size: .
V: TRBV6-5
CDR3: CASSTSGAYEQYF
DNA: TGTGCCAGCAGTACTAGCGGGGCCTACGAGCAGTACTTC

J: TRBJ2-2
D: TRBD2
size: .
V: TRBV20-1
CDR3: CSARDPSGGGTGELFF
DNA: TGCAGTGCTAGAGACCCTAGCGGGGGTGGCACCGGGGAGCTGTTTTTT

J: TRBJ2-7
D: .
size: many
V: TRBV20-1
CDR3: CSASGNRDDPYEQYF
DNA: TGCAGTGCTAGTGGAAACCGGGACGACCCATACGAGCAGTACTTC

J: TRBJ2-3
D: TRBD2
size: few
V: TRBV7-3
CDR3: CASSRGGDTDTQYF
DNA: TGTGCCAGCAGCCGCGGGGGGGACACAGATACGCAGTATTTT

J: TRBJ2-1
D: TRBD2
size: few
V: TRBV5-1
CDR3: CASSPKSGGTVYEQFF
DNA: TGCGCCAGCAGCCCCAAGTCGGGGGGAACCGTCTATGAGCAGTTCTTC

J: TRBJ2-7
D: .
size: .
V: TRBV20-1
CDR3: CSAPGTYEQYF
DNA: TGCAGTGCTCCCGGGACCTACGAGCAGTACTTC

J: TRBJ2-1
D: TRBD2
size: .
V: TRBV9
CDR3: CASSALLAEYNEQFF
DNA: TGTGCCAGCAGCGCCCTACTAGCGGAATACAATGAGCAGTTCTTC

J: TRBJ1-6
D: .
size: few
V: TRBV18
CDR3: CASSPPSIYNSPLHF
DNA: TGTGCCAGCTCACCACCGTCTATTTATAATTCACCCCTCCACTTT

J: TRBJ2-7
D: TRBD2
size: many
V: TRBV7-3
CDR3: CASSLTTTSGNYEQYF
DNA: TGTGCCAGCAGCTTAACGACGACTAGCGGTAACTACGAGCAGTACTTC

J: TRBJ2-4
D: TRBD2
size: many
V: TRBV6-2/TRBV6-3
CDR3: CASSHSSGSHNIQYF
DNA: TGTGCCAGCAGTCACTCTAGCGGGAGCCACAACATTCAGTACTTC

J: TRBJ2-3
D: .
size: many
V: TRBV20-1
CDR3: CSARALAADTQYF
DNA: TGCAGTGCTAGAGCCTTAGCGGCAGATACGCAGTATTTT

J: TRBJ2-5
D: TRBD1
size: many
V: TRBV28
CDR3: CASSPYQGQGMRHF
DNA: TGTGCCAGCAGTCCATACCAGGGACAGGGGATGAGGCACTTC

J: TRBJ2-7
D: .
size: .
V: TRBV6-5
CDR3: CASSTRDEQYF
DNA: TGTGCCAGCAGTACGAGGGACGAGCAGTACTTC

J: TRBJ1-2
D: .
size: many
V: TRBV5-1
CDR3: CASSFGGNYGYTF
DNA: TGCGCCAGCAGCTTCGGGGGGAACTATGGCTACACCTTC